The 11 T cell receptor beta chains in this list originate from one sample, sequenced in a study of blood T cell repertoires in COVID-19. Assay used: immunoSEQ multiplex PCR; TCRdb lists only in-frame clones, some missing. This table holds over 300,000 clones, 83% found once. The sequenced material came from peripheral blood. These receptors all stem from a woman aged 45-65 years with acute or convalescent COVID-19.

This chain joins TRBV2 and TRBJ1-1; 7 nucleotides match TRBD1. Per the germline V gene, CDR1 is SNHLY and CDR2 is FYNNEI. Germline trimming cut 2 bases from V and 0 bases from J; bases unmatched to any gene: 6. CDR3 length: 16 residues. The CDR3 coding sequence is TGTGCCAGCAGTGAAAACAGGGGCGGGATGAACACTGAAGCTTTCTTT. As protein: CASSENRGGMNTEAFF.

The chain's CDR3 is CATSQPQGRPGANVLTF. The CDR3 region has the DNA TGTGCCACCAGCCAGCCACAGGGGAGGCCTGGGGCCAACGTCCTGACTTTC. This chain uses TRBV24-1 with TRBJ2-6, with a possible D match to TRBD1 (7 bases). This CDR3 comprises 17 residues. Trimming removed 7 bases at V and 2 bases at J, with 17 bases between. Per germline, CDR1 KGHDR and CDR2 SFDVKD.

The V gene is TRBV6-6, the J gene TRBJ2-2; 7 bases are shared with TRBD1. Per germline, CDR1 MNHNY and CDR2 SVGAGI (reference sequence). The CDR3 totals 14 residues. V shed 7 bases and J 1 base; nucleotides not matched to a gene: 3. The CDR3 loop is CASTPGGNTGELFF. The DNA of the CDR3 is TGTGCCAGCACCCCAGGGGGGAACACCGGGGAGCTGTTTTTT.

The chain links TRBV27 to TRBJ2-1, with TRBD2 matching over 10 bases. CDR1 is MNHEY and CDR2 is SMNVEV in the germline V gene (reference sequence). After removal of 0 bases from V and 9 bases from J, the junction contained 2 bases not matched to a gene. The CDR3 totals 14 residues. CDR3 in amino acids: CASSLSLAGVEQFF. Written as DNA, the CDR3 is TGTGCCAGCAGTTTATCCCTAGCGGGAGTTGAGCAGTTCTTC.

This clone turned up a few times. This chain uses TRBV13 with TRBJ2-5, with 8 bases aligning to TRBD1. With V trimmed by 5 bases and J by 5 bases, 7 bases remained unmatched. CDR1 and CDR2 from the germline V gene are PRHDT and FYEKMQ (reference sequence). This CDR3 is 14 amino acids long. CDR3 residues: CASSPRGRGETQYF. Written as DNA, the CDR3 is TGTGCCAGCAGCCCCAGGGGGCGAGGGGAGACCCAGTACTTC.

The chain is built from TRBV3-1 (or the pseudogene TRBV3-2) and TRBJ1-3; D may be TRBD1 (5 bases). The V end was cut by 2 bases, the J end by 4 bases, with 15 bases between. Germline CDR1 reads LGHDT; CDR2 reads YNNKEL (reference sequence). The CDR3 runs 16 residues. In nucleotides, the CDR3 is TGTGCCAGCAGCCAACCAATGGGGCCGTCGGGAAACACCATATATTTT. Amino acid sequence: CASSQPMGPSGNTIYF.

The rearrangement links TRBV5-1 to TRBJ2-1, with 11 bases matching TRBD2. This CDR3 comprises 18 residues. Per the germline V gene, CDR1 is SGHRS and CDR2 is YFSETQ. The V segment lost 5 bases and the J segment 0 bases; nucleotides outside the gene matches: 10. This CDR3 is CASSPRLAGWSSYNEQFF. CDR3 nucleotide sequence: TGCGCCAGCAGTCCTCGACTAGCGGGATGGAGCTCCTACAATGAGCAGTTCTTC.

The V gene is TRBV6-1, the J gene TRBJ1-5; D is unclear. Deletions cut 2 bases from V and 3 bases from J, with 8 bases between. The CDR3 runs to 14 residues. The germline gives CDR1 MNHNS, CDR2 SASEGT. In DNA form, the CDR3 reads TGTGCCAGCAGTGAAAACAGCCCCAATCAGCCCCAGCATTTT. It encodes CASSENSPNQPQHF.

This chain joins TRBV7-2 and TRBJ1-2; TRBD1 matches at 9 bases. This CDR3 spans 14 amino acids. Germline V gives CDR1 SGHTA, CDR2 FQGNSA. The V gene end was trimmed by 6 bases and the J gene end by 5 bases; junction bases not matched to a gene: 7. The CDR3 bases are TGTGCCAGCAGGTCCGGGACAGGGAGTTATGGCTACACCTTC. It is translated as CASRSGTGSYGYTF. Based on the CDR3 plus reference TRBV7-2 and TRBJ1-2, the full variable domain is GAGVSQSPSNKVTEKGKDVELRCDPISGHTALYWYRQSLGQGLEFLIYFQGNSAPDKSGLPSDRFSAERTGGSVSTLTIQRTQQEDSAVYLCASRSGTGSYGYTFGSGTRLTVV.

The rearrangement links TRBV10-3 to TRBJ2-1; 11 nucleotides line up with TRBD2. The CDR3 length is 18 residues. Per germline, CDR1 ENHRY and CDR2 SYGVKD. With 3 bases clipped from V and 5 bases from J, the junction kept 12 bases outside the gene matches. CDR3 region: CAISEAGGGTSGNNEQFF. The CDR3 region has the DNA TGTGCCATCAGTGAAGCGGGGGGCGGGACTAGCGGAAACAATGAGCAGTTCTTC.

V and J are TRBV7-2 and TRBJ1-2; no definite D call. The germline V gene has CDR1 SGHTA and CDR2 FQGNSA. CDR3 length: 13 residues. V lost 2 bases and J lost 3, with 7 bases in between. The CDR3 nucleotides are TGTGCCAGCAGCTTAAAGCAGGACTATGGCTACACCTTC. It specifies CASSLKQDYGYTF.